Sequencing of this T cell receptor beta chain was carried out in a study of T cells in Graves' hyperthyroidism and ophthalmopathy (dated by TCRdb to the late 2010s). In terms of the full investigation: Peripheral blood was sampled at the time of initial diagnosis, prior to any treatment. In addition, the study compared T-cell repertoires in thyroid tissue and in blood from about six Graves' hyperthyroidism patients. The paper reports TCR Vbeta CDR3 sequencing of some 140 peripheral blood samples: 40 to 45 ophthalmopathy, under 80 hyperthyroidism and 17 progressor patients. Prospective prediction of ophthalmopathy was tested in an independent validation cohort consisting of 18 hyperthyroidism patients and 17 patients who later progressed to ophthalmopathy. For training and testing, the 100 or so patients in the discovery cohort were randomly divided in a 7:3 ratio. Following sampling, methimazole starting at 30 mg daily was given to hyperthyroidism patients, and high-dose intravenous methylprednisolone was given to ophthalmopathy patients. TCR V-J signatures able to tell the groups apart were searched for in a discovery cohort of 95 to 100 patients, of whom more than 40 had Graves' ophthalmopathy and 55 to 60 had stable Graves' hyperthyroidism.

The TCR beta CDR3 regions were amplified from the RNA transcripts. For the first round of RT-PCR on the TCR CDR3, the HTBI primer set was used together with the Qiagen OneStep RT-PCR kit. Libraries were constructed in a second round of multiplex PCR, after which size selection and purification were performed. Libraries were sequenced paired-end with 100 bp reads on an Illumina HiSeq2000. The paper's processing steps were these. Raw data were processed with SOAPnuke, discarding reads with adapters, uncalled bases, mean Phred below 15, or no exact constant-primer or identifier match. High-quality paired reads were merged with COPE v1.2.5, and unique nucleotide sequences were defined as clonotypes. MiTCR v1.1 was used to align the clonotypes against IMGT TRBV, TRBD and TRBJ reference segments. The analysis was restricted to V-J combinations with a frequency above 0.0001, which together covered 99.2% of the repertoires. The TCS score was defined as the ratio of F50 (clonal expansion) to E x V (chaos), calculated using BLOSUM62-based TCRdist between CDR3 peptides within each V-J. Welch's t-statistics and random forest reduced several hundred V-J features to about 13, which were used in a naive Bayes classifier (R e1071). TCRdb reprocessing: public reads trimmed at Q25 with fastp, clones called with MiXCR, in-frame beta chains kept. Merged by CDR3 protein, the rows form single entries marked with the most common genes and DNA. TCRdb, not the authors, supplied the V and J calls. This sample comprises about 360,000 distinct CDR3 sequences, about 12% of them detected only once. 9.2% of the sample lies in the top ten.

Stable Graves' hyperthyroidism was defined as no progression to ophthalmopathy during 18 months of follow-up. Hyperthyroidism patients were aged 18 to 65 years and newly diagnosed, with disease duration of less than 2 months. Patients with uncontrolled infections, other autoimmune diseases, pregnancy or lactation were excluded. Clinical symptoms, serum thyroxine and TRAb, thyroid ultrasound, and orbital computed tomography formed the basis for the diagnoses. Ficoll-Paque density gradient centrifugation was used to isolate PBMCs from about 10 ml of fresh peripheral blood. Trizol reagent was used to extract total RNA, and RNA quality was then checked on an Agilent 2100 Bioanalyzer. The paper's findings and limits, for the study overall: Most expanded thyroid clonotypes (frequency above 0.001) were also found in blood, which suggests that blood repertoires may mirror thyroid immune responses. A model built on a 13 V-J signature distinguished ophthalmopathy from stable hyperthyroidism, reaching around 88% sensitivity and approximately 81% specificity in cross-validation and 80%/75% in testing. No statistical method was used to fix the sample size in advance, and group allocation was not hidden from the investigators. In validation, the model predicted progression to ophthalmopathy with approximately 69% sensitivity and 72% to 75% specificity, a median of 6.5 months before onset.

This clonotype appeared a few times. No cognate antigen has been identified for it. Base qualities are not provided; no much larger clone lies one nucleotide away. The clonotype originates from a woman under 30 with Graves' hyperthyroidism. Sequenced sample: blood.

The nucleotide sequence reads as follows: TGTGCCAGCAGCAATTCAGGGATATGGACTGAAGCTTTCTTT. The translation is CASSNSGIWTEAFF. This receptor chain uses TRBV7-2 and TRBJ1-1; the D region possibly corresponds to TRBD1 (5 bases align). The CDR3 starts with the cysteine, ends with the phenylalanine, and has 14 residues. Only CDR3 DNA is held: 42 bases, read in frame from base 1. Cut back by 5 bases and 5 bases, the V and J ends lie 15 bases apart. Sequences SGHTA (CDR1) and FQGNSA (CDR2) are obtained from the germline V gene. Outside the CDR3, residues come from the reference TRBV7-2 and TRBJ1-1 proteins, so the full variable domain is: GAGVSQSPSNKVTEKGKDVELRCDPISGHTALYWYRQSLGQGLEFLIYFQGNSAPDKSGLPSDRFSAERTGGSVSTLTIQRTQQEDSAVYLCASSNSGIWTEAFFGQGTRLTVV.